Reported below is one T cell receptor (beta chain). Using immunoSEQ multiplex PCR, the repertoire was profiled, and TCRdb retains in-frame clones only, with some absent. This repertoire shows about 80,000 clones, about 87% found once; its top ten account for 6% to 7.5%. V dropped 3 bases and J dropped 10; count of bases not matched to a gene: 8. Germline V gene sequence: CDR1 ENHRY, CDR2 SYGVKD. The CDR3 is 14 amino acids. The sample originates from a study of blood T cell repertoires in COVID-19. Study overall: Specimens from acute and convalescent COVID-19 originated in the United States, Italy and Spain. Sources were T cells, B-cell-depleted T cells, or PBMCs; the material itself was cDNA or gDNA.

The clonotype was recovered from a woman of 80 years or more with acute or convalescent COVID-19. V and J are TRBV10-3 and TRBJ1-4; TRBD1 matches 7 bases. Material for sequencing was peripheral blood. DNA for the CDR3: TGTGCCATCAGTGAAGGAACAGGGGAGGCAAAACTGTTTTTT. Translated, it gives CAISEGTGEAKLFF.